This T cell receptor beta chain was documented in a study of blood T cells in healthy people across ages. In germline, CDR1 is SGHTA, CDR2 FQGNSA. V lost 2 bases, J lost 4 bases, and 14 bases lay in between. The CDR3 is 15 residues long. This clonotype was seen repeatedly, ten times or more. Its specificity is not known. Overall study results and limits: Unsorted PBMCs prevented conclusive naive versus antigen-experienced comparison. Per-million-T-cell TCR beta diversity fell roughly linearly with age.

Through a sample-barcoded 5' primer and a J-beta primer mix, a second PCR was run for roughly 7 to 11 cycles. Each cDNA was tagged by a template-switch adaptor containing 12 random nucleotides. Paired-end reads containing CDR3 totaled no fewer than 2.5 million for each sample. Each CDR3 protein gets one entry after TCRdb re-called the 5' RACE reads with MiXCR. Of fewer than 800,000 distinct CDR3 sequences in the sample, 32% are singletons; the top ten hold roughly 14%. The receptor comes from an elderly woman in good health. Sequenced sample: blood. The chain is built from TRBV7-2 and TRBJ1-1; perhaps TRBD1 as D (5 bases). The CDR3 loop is CASSLTGARGTEAFF. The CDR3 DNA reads TGTGCCAGCAGCTTAACTGGGGCAAGGGGCACTGAAGCTTTCTTT.